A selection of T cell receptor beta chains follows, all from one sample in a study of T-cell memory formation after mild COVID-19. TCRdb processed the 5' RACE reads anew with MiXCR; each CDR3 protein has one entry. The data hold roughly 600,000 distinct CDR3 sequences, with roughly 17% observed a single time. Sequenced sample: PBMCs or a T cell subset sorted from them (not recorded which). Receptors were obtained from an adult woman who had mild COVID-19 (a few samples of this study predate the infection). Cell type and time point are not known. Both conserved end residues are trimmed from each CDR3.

CDR3 protein: SVVAPGLAGKNTGELF; J gene: TRBJ2-2; V gene: TRBV29-1
CDR3 protein: ASGLYGTEAF; J gene: TRBJ1-1; V gene: TRBV12-5
CDR3 protein: ASSVSTSEQY; J gene: TRBJ2-7; V gene: TRBV6-1
CDR3 protein: ASSTPDRENTEAF; J gene: TRBJ1-1; V gene: TRBV5-4
CDR3 protein: SARDPRRGNGYT; J gene: TRBJ1-2; V gene: TRBV20-1
CDR3 protein: ASSVGTGGHSPLH; J gene: TRBJ1-6; V gene: TRBV7-9
CDR3 protein: ATSGGGLADSTDTQY; J gene: TRBJ2-3; V gene: TRBV24-1
CDR3 protein: ASSLGDTDYEQY; J gene: TRBJ2-7; V gene: TRBV5-1
CDR3 protein: AAASGGTETQY; J gene: TRBJ2-5; V gene: TRBV28
CDR3 protein: ASSVAEYQPQH; J gene: TRBJ1-5; V gene: TRBV9
CDR3 protein: ASSLAVSESTGELF; J gene: TRBJ2-2; V gene: TRBV12-3/TRBV12-4
CDR3 protein: AARGPAGANVLT; J gene: TRBJ2-6; V gene: TRBV30
CDR3 protein: AISEGTGGSNQPQH; J gene: TRBJ1-5; V gene: TRBV10-3
CDR3 protein: SVPQTSGSGELF; J gene: TRBJ2-2; V gene: TRBV29-1
CDR3 protein: ASSLIILALTYEQY; J gene: TRBJ2-7; V gene: TRBV3-1
CDR3 protein: ASSFTVNPDSYGYT; J gene: TRBJ1-2; V gene: TRBV7-2
CDR3 protein: ASSVRSGGAAGELF; J gene: TRBJ2-2; V gene: TRBV9
CDR3 protein: ASSQVPGNEQF; J gene: TRBJ2-1; V gene: TRBV14
CDR3 protein: ASSSGETGGWETQY; J gene: TRBJ2-5; V gene: TRBV7-9